Listed here are 29 T cell receptor beta chains from one sample, sequenced in a study of blood T cell repertoires in COVID-19 (dated by TCRdb to the early 2020s). Receptors were amplified or captured by the immunoSEQ multiplex PCR assay. TCRdb stores this immuneACCESS table with in-frame sequences only. Part of the clones is absent; in the studies checked, under half of the shortfall reflects unresolved V genes, and no reason is known for the rest. This sample is represented by 100,000 or so clones; approximately 72% of them were singletons. Less than 20% of the sample is in the top ten clones. Source material: peripheral blood. The receptors shown here come from a woman between 65 and 79 years old with acute or convalescent COVID-19.

This clone has more than one count but fewer than ten. V is TRBV28 and J is TRBJ1-6; the D is unclear. Germline V gene lookup returns CDR1 MDHEN and CDR2 SYDVKM. The ends were cut back, 5 bases at V and 10 bases at J, with 18 bases in the middle. This CDR3 region has 15 residues. CDR3 protein: CASSPPDPEESPLHF. CDR3 coding DNA: TGTGCCAGCAGTCCTCCCGACCCAGAGGAATCACCCCTCCACTTT.

The chain links TRBV29-1 to TRBJ2-5; unclear D gene. Germline CDR1 is SQVTM and CDR2 is ANQGSEA. V was cut by 6 bases and J by 5 bases, with 10 bases left in between. CDR3 length equals 11 residues. In DNA form, the CDR3 reads TGCAGCGTGGGCCCCGGGGAGACCCAGTACTTC. As protein: CSVGPGETQYF. Supplemented by reference TRBV29-1 and TRBJ2-5, the full variable domain reads SAVISQKPSRDICQRGTSLTIQCQVDSQVTMMFWYRQQPGQSLTLIATANQGSEATYESGFVIDKFPISRPNLTFSTLTVSNMSPEDSSIYLCSVGPGETQYFGPGTRLLVL.

The chain combines TRBV5-5 with TRBJ1-4, with D tentatively TRBD1 (6 bases). CDR1 and CDR2 from the germline V gene are SGHKS and YYEKEE (reference sequence). The CDR3 length is 16 residues. The V end was cut by 4 bases, the J end by 3 bases, with 16 bases between. The CDR3: CASSPRGPKPNEKLFF. Here the CDR3 DNA reads TGTGCCAGCAGCCCCAGGGGCCCCAAACCTAATGAAAAACTGTTTTTT.

The chain employs TRBV6-5 and TRBJ1-1, with 7 bases matching TRBD1. The CDR3 has 14 residues. Germline CDR1 MNHEY, CDR2 SVGAGI. V lost 7 bases to trimming and J lost 9 bases; unmatched junction nucleotides: 14. The CDR3 reads CASTSPDREIQAFF. The CDR3 DNA sequence: TGTGCCAGCACGAGCCCCGACAGGGAGATCCAAGCTTTCTTT.

This clone came up a few times. As DNA, the CDR3 is TGTGCCAGCAGTGACTGGTCAGGGATCTCCTACGAGCAGTACTTC. Translation gives CASSDWSGISYEQYF. The chain carries TRBV2 and TRBJ2-7, with D perhaps matching TRBD1 (5 bases). V was shortened by 3 bases and J by 0 bases, with 12 bases between the two germline ends. Germline CDR1 SNHLY, CDR2 FYNNEI. This CDR3 is 15 amino acids long.

The chain combines TRBV3-1 (or the pseudogene TRBV3-2) with TRBJ1-3; D gene uncertain. Germline V CDR1 and CDR2: LGHDT, YNNKEL (reference sequence). The length of the CDR3 is 15 residues. Trimming removed 1 base from V and 0 bases from J, with 7 bases in between. CDR3 bases: TGTGCCAGCAGCCAAGCGGTAGTCTCTGGAAACACCATATATTTT. Protein product: CASSQAVVSGNTIYF.

The chain is built from TRBV21-1 and TRBJ1-5; the table gives TRBD1 as D, unverified against the DNA. TRBV21-1 is reported as a pseudogene. The CDR3 loop spans 19 amino acids. CDR3 in amino acids: CASSHPIGVEKGNNQPQHF. CDR3 nucleotide sequence: TGTGCCAGCAGCCACCCGATTGGGGTCGAAAAGGGGAACAATCAGCCCCAGCATTTT.

A few counts support this clone. The chain has TRBV20-1 and TRBJ2-3, with D possibly TRBD1 on 6 matching bases. The CDR3 sequence is 14 residues long. Germline CDR1 reads DFQATT; CDR2 reads SNEGSKA (reference sequence). Trimming took off 3 bases at V and 2 bases at J, with 12 bases between the two ends. This CDR3 is CSASAGQFTDTQYF. For the CDR3, the DNA is TGCAGTGCTAGTGCTGGACAGTTCACAGATACGCAGTATTTT.

This chain uses TRBV19 with TRBJ1-1; D not resolved. The CDR3 totals 15 residues. Germline values: CDR1 LNHDA, CDR2 SQIVND (reference sequence). The ends were cut back, 0 bases at V and 1 base at J, with 9 bases in the middle. The CDR3 is CASSIDAGANTEAFF. CDR3 DNA: TGTGCCAGTAGTATAGATGCGGGAGCGAACACTGAAGCTTTCTTT.

This chain connects TRBV3-1 (or the pseudogene TRBV3-2) to TRBJ1-1, with a possible D match to TRBD1 (5 bases). This CDR3 comprises 14 residues. Germline CDR1 LGHDT, CDR2 YNNKEL (reference sequence). V shed 2 bases and J shed 0 bases, with 7 bases lying between them. CDR3 residues: CASSQRGLNTEAFF. In DNA form, the CDR3 reads TGTGCCAGCAGCCAAAGGGGCTTGAACACTGAAGCTTTCTTT.

The J gene is TRBJ1-6, the V gene TRBV2; 7 positions agree with TRBD1. The V gene end was trimmed by 7 bases and the J gene end by 9 bases; junction bases not matched to a gene: 12. CDR3 size: 15 residues. Per the germline V gene, CDR1 is SNHLY and CDR2 is FYNNEI. CDR3: CASNQQGSESSPLHF. CDR3 DNA sequence: TGTGCCAGCAACCAACAGGGGAGCGAGAGTTCACCCCTCCACTTT.

Only one count was recorded for this clone. The chain combines TRBV19 with TRBJ1-1; perhaps TRBD1 as D (5 bases). The V end lost 1 base, the J end lost 5 bases, and 11 bases lay between the germline ends. This CDR3 is built from 14 residues. Germline-derived CDR1 and CDR2 are LNHDA and SQIVND (reference sequence). This CDR3 reads CASSIAGGRTEAFF. CDR3 sequence (DNA): TGTGCCAGTAGTATAGCGGGGGGGAGGACTGAAGCTTTCTTT.

The rearrangement joins TRBV5-1 to TRBJ1-3; no firm D call. The CDR3 loop spans 15 amino acids. Germline values: CDR1 SGHRS, CDR2 YFSETQ. V lost 5 bases to trimming and J lost 0 bases, with 12 bases between them. DNA of the CDR3: TGCGCCAGCAGGTCGGACTTAATCTCTGGAAACACCATATATTTT. This gives the protein CASRSDLISGNTIYF.

This sequence joins TRBV15 and TRBJ2-5; 7 bases are a match to TRBD1. J gave up 1 base and V 1 base, and 6 bases lay outside the gene matches. The CDR3 runs 16 residues. The germline V gene has CDR1 LNHNV and CDR2 YYDKDF (reference sequence). The CDR3 loop is CATSRGNRGLQETQYF. The CDR3 DNA reads as TGTGCCACCAGCAGAGGGAACAGGGGCCTCCAAGAGACCCAGTACTTC.

The rearrangement uses TRBV7-9 and TRBJ1-1; 8 nucleotides match TRBD1. Trimming removed 3 bases from V and 3 bases from J; junction bases left unmatched: 6. The CDR3 totals 15 residues. CDR1 and CDR2 (germline): SEHNR, FQNEAQ (reference sequence). The DNA of the CDR3 is TGTGCCAGCAGCTTTGCCGCAGGGGGCGACACTGAAGCTTTCTTT. It yields the protein CASSFAAGGDTEAFF.

The V call is TRBV27, the J call TRBJ1-6; TRBD1 agrees at 9 bases. Germline V gene lookup returns CDR1 MNHEY and CDR2 SMNVEV (reference sequence). J gave up 5 bases and V 6 bases, and 2 bases lay outside the gene matches. This CDR3 has 14 residues. CDR3 region: CASSRDRDNSPLHF. CDR3 bases: TGTGCCAGCAGCCGGGACAGGGATAATTCACCCCTCCACTTT.

This chain links TRBV5-4 with TRBJ1-2; TRBD1 is a possible D gene (6 bases). This CDR3 has 14 amino acids. From germline, CDR1 is SGHNT and CDR2 YYREEE (reference sequence). V lost 4 bases and J 4 bases, leaving 14 bases between the germline ends. The CDR3 region has the DNA TGTGCCAGCAGCCGGACAGAAAATCTCTATGGCTACACCTTC. It is translated as CASSRTENLYGYTF.

The rearrangement joins TRBV25-1 to TRBJ1-3; D is undetermined. The CDR3 contains 15 residues. Germline lookup yields CDR1 MGHDK and CDR2 SYGVNS. Between the trimmed V and J ends, which lost 3 bases and 0 bases, there was a span of 9 bases. The CDR3 nucleotides are TGTGCCAGCAGTGATTCCCATTTCTCTGGAAACACCATATATTTT. It yields the protein CASSDSHFSGNTIYF.

The genes are TRBV24-1 and TRBJ1-5; D ambiguous. Trimming shortened V by 8 bases and J by 0 bases, and 13 bases separated the two germline ends. This CDR3 is built from 15 residues. Germline-derived CDR1 and CDR2 are KGHDR and SFDVKD. The DNA for the CDR3 is TGTGCCACCAAAATTGGCATCCTTAGCAATCAGCCCCAGCATTTT. It specifies CATKIGILSNQPQHF.

The chain recombines TRBV13 with TRBJ2-1, with unresolved D. Between the trimmed V and J ends, which lost 5 bases and 0 bases, there was a span of 5 bases. Per germline, CDR1 PRHDT and CDR2 FYEKMQ (reference sequence). The CDR3 contains 13 residues. This CDR3 is CASSPGSYNEQFF. The CDR3 DNA reads as TGTGCCAGCAGCCCAGGCTCCTACAATGAGCAGTTCTTC.

J is TRBJ1-5 and V is TRBV28; 7 bases agree with TRBD1. Germline loops: CDR1 MDHEN, CDR2 SYDVKM. This CDR3 is 15 amino acids long. Trimming took 2 bases from V and 4 from J; bases not matched to a gene: 5. CDR3 bases: TGTGCCAGCAGTTTAGACAGGGCAGCTAATCAGCCCCAGCATTTT. This translates into CASSLDRAANQPQHF.

This clone was counted once. The V gene is TRBV4-2, the J gene TRBJ2-1; 8 bases line up with TRBD2. V was pared by 0 bases and J by 7 bases, with 14 bases of the junction left unmatched. The germline V gene encodes CDR1 LGHNA and CDR2 YNFKEQ. CDR3 length: 18 amino acids. CDR3 nucleotides: TGTGCCAGCAGCCAAGAAGTAACGGGGGGGCTGTTAAAGAATGAGCAGTTCTTC. Encoded protein: CASSQEVTGGLLKNEQFF.

This clone has just one count. The chain has TRBV4-1 and TRBJ2-1, with D possibly matching TRBD2 (6 bases). Germline V CDR1 and CDR2: MGHRA, YSYEKL. V lost 2 bases to trimming and J lost 0 bases, with 14 bases between them. The CDR3 has 17 residues. The CDR3 is CASSQPTGESSYNEQFF. In nucleotides, the CDR3 is TGCGCCAGCAGCCAACCCACGGGGGAGAGCTCCTACAATGAGCAGTTCTTC.

The rearrangement joins TRBV30 to TRBJ1-5, with D possibly matching TRBD1 (5 bases). V lost 3 bases and J 4 bases, leaving 16 bases between the germline ends. Germline CDR1 GTSNPN, CDR2 SVGIG (reference sequence). The CDR3 is 15 residues long. This CDR3 reads CAWSAGGVGNQPQHF. CDR3 sequence (DNA): TGTGCCTGGAGCGCAGGAGGGGTAGGGAATCAGCCCCAGCATTTT.

A few counts support this clone. The V and J genes are TRBV20-1 and TRBJ1-2; maybe TRBD1 (5 bases). The CDR3 consists of 15 residues. V lost 3 bases and J lost 0, with 14 bases in between. CDR1 is DFQATT and CDR2 is SNEGSKA in the germline V gene (reference sequence). CDR3 sequence (DNA): TGCAGTGCTAGTTCTAGGGGAGGGACTAACTATGGCTACACCTTC. Its protein is CSASSRGGTNYGYTF.

This clone was counted between two and nine times. The genes are TRBV7-8 and TRBJ2-2; 9 bases are a match to TRBD2. V shed 5 bases, J shed 3 bases, and the junction held 10 bases outside the gene matches. The CDR3 consists of 17 residues. From germline, CDR1 is SGHVS and CDR2 FQNEAQ. CDR3 region: CASSPVSGGIDTGELFF. For the CDR3, the DNA is TGTGCCAGCAGCCCAGTTAGCGGGGGCATCGACACCGGGGAGCTGTTTTTT.

The DNA for the CDR3 is TGTGCCAGCAGCTCCGGACAGGGCGGACTATCCGGGGAGCTGTTTTTT. It is translated as CASSSGQGGLSGELFF. The chain employs TRBV11-2 and TRBJ2-2, with TRBD1 identical over 8 bases. The V gene end was trimmed by 4 bases and the J gene end by 6 bases; junction bases not matched to a gene: 10. CDR1 is SGHAT, CDR2 FQNNGV, per germline. The CDR3 totals 16 residues. The full variable domain, completed using reference TRBV11-2 and TRBJ2-2, is EAGVAQSPRYKIIEKRQSVAFWCNPISGHATLYWYQQILGQGPKLLIQFQNNGVVDDSQLPKDRFSAERLKGVDSTLKIQPAKLEDSAVYLCASSSGQGGLSGELFFGEGSRLTVL.

V gene TRBV19 combines with J gene TRBJ1-5; no clear D gene. Trimming removed 3 bases at V and 2 bases at J, with 11 bases between. CDR3 length: 15 residues. Germline V gives CDR1 LNHDA, CDR2 SQIVND (reference sequence). CDR3 sequence reads: CASSIRNQGNQPQHF. For the CDR3, the DNA is TGTGCCAGTAGTATCAGAAACCAGGGCAATCAGCCCCAGCATTTT.

The rearrangement links TRBV5-1 to TRBJ2-5, with D possibly TRBD2 on 7 matching bases. The CDR3 runs to 16 residues. Germline CDR1 is SGHRS and CDR2 is YFSETQ. Trimming took 1 base from V and 5 from J, leaving 18 bases between them. CDR3 DNA sequence: TGCGCCAGCAGCTTGACTAGGCGCGGGGGCGGGGAGACCCAGTACTTC. It codes for CASSLTRRGGGETQYF.